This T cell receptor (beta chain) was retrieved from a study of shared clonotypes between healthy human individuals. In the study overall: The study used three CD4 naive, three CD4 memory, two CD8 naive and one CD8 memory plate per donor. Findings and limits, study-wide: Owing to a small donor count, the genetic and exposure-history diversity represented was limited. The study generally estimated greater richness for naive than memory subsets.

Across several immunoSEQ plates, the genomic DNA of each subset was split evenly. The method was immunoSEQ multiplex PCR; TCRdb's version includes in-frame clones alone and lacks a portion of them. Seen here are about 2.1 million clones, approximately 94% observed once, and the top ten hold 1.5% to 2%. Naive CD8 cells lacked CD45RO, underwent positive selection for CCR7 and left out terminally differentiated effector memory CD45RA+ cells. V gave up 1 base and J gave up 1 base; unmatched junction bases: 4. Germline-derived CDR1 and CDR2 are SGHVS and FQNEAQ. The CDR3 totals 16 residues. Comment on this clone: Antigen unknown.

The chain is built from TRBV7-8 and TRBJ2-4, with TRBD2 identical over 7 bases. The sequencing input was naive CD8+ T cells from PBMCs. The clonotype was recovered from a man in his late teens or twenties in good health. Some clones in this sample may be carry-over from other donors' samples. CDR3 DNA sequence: TGTGCCAGCAGCTTAGGTGGGGGGGTGGCCAAAAACATTCAGTACTTC. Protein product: CASSLGGGVAKNIQYF. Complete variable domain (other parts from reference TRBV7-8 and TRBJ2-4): GAGVSQSPRYKVAKRGQDVALRCDPISGHVSLFWYQQALGQGPEFLTYFQNEAQLDKSGLPSDRFFAERPEGSVSTLKIQRTQQEDSAVYLCASSLGGGVAKNIQYFGAGTRLSVL.